This TCR beta chain originates from a study of OX40 agonist ivuxolimab in advanced cancers. In germline, CDR1 is GTSNPN, CDR2 SVGIG (reference sequence). The CDR3 runs 11 residues. V lost 0 bases to trimming and J lost 4 bases, with 4 bases between them. This clone was picked up a small number of times. Sequenced by immunoSEQ multiplex PCR; TCRdb stores in-frame clones only, minus some. Altogether some 87,000 clones are present, around 90% being singletons, with the ten largest covering 0.43%. Sequences were derived from CD4+ or CD8+ T cells sorted from blood, sampled in a trial of the OX40 agonist ivuxolimab. The clonotype was recovered from an adult with an advanced solid tumor such as melanoma, head and neck, liver or kidney cancer. V gene TRBV30 combines with J gene TRBJ2-7; D is unclear. CDR3 nucleotide sequence: TGTGCCTGGAGTGTACTTTACGAGCAGTACTTC. Translated: CAWSVLYEQYF.